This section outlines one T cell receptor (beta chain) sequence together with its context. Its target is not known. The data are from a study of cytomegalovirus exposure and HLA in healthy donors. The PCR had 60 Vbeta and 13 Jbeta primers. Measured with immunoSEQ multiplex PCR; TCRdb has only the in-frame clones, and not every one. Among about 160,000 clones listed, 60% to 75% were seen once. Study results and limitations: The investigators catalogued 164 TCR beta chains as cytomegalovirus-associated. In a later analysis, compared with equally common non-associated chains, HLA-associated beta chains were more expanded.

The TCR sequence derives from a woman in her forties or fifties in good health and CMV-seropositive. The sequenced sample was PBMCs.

The CDR3 sequence: CASSLVAENTEAFF. CDR3 sequence (DNA): TGTGCCAGCAGCTTGGTCGCGGAGAACACTGAAGCTTTCTTT. J is TRBJ1-1 and V is TRBV11-2, with D uncertain. V lost 3 bases to trimming and J lost 1 base, with 9 bases between them. Germline V CDR1 and CDR2: SGHAT, FQNNGV. This CDR3 has 14 residues. Using reference TRBV11-2 and TRBJ1-1 for the parts outside the CDR3, the full variable domain is EAGVAQSPRYKIIEKRQSVAFWCNPISGHATLYWYQQILGQGPKLLIQFQNNGVVDDSQLPKDRFSAERLKGVDSTLKIQPAKLEDSAVYLCASSLVAENTEAFFGQGTRLTVV.